This is a list of T cell receptor beta chains from one sample in a study of T cell repertoires in cytomegalovirus infection. TCRdb ran MiXCR on the reads and lists one entry per CDR3 protein. Of roughly 200,000 distinct CDR3 sequences in the sample, 17% were seen once. Sequenced material: CD8+ T cells from PBMCs. Receptors were obtained from a human donor in good health (CMV status not recorded). Some clones in this sample may be carry-over from other donors' samples. CDR3s leave out the opening cysteine and the closing phenylalanine or tryptophan. Each record gives: V gene, clone size, J gene, CDR3 protein. Some rows have no size entry. The others give once, few or many, or a class for an expanded clone.

V gene: TRBV11-2; clone size: NA; J gene: TRBJ2-1; CDR3 protein: ASSPTSGDLRRLYNEQF
V gene: TRBV7-2; clone size: few; J gene: TRBJ1-2; CDR3 protein: ASSLANGYT
V gene: TRBV6-2/TRBV6-3; clone size: few; J gene: TRBJ1-1; CDR3 protein: ASSQLRNTEAF
V gene: TRBV12-3/TRBV12-4; clone size: NA; J gene: TRBJ2-7; CDR3 protein: ASSLRGGGLEQY
V gene: TRBV2; clone size: NA; J gene: TRBJ2-7; CDR3 protein: ASSEDSGGYEQY
V gene: TRBV4-3; clone size: few; J gene: TRBJ1-4; CDR3 protein: ASSQERDVGEKLF
V gene: TRBV7-9; clone size: NA; J gene: TRBJ2-1; CDR3 protein: ASSPTGTTSYNEQF
V gene: TRBV7-8; clone size: many; J gene: TRBJ1-1; CDR3 protein: ASSSLGGGFPVF
V gene: TRBV20-1; clone size: few; J gene: TRBJ2-7; CDR3 protein: SARITGLRENYEQY
V gene: TRBV28; clone size: few; J gene: TRBJ2-2; CDR3 protein: ASSSPRLNTGELF
V gene: TRBV7-9; clone size: NA; J gene: TRBJ2-3; CDR3 protein: ASSLTGRYTDTQY
V gene: TRBV7-9; clone size: NA; J gene: TRBJ1-2; CDR3 protein: ASSLGGGDGYT
V gene: TRBV6-1; clone size: NA; J gene: TRBJ2-1; CDR3 protein: ASKNSGYFPDEQF
V gene: TRBV7-2; clone size: many; J gene: TRBJ2-7; CDR3 protein: ASSVAAYEQY
V gene: TRBV4-1; clone size: few; J gene: TRBJ2-7; CDR3 protein: ASSQAGYEQY
V gene: TRBV6-2/TRBV6-3; clone size: NA; J gene: TRBJ2-7; CDR3 protein: ASSYGAGAFPYEQY
V gene: TRBV5-8; clone size: many; J gene: TRBJ1-2; CDR3 protein: ASRGQDYGYT
V gene: TRBV7-2; clone size: many; J gene: TRBJ2-5; CDR3 protein: ASSLVGVETQY
V gene: TRBV28; clone size: few; J gene: TRBJ1-6; CDR3 protein: ASSLRSGAYNSPLH
V gene: TRBV24-1; clone size: few; J gene: TRBJ1-2; CDR3 protein: ATSDSTPRVDGYT
V gene: TRBV7-2; clone size: many; J gene: TRBJ2-2; CDR3 protein: ASSLRRTYQWELF
V gene: TRBV7-8; clone size: NA; J gene: TRBJ2-3; CDR3 protein: ASSLGLRGRRDTQY
V gene: TRBV7-8; clone size: NA; J gene: TRBJ1-2; CDR3 protein: ASSLVSTGGPGYT
V gene: TRBV7-8; clone size: few; J gene: TRBJ2-7; CDR3 protein: ASSPLFSRGAKQY
V gene: TRBV30; clone size: few; J gene: TRBJ1-4; CDR3 protein: AWSQPDRGANEKLF
V gene: TRBV20-1; clone size: few; J gene: TRBJ2-1; CDR3 protein: SARDSGAYNEQF
V gene: TRBV14; clone size: few; J gene: TRBJ2-7; CDR3 protein: ASSQAYGHYEQY
V gene: TRBV28; clone size: few; J gene: TRBJ2-1; CDR3 protein: ASSLLGLAYNEQF
V gene: TRBV14; clone size: NA; J gene: TRBJ1-5; CDR3 protein: ASSQASQPQH
V gene: TRBV4-3; clone size: few; J gene: TRBJ1-6; CDR3 protein: ASSPSNGGSPLH
V gene: TRBV7-2; clone size: few; J gene: TRBJ2-1; CDR3 protein: ASSLGLGQGRNEQF
V gene: TRBV7-2; clone size: few; J gene: TRBJ2-5; CDR3 protein: ASSLARSFEETQY
V gene: TRBV2; clone size: NA; J gene: TRBJ2-6; CDR3 protein: ASSAPGVSSGANVLT
V gene: TRBV4-1; clone size: NA; J gene: TRBJ1-5; CDR3 protein: ASSQDLRNQPQH
V gene: TRBV20-1; clone size: few; J gene: TRBJ1-1; CDR3 protein: SGARGTEAF
V gene: TRBV7-9; clone size: few; J gene: TRBJ2-2; CDR3 protein: ASSSAQGNTGELF
V gene: TRBV5-6; clone size: few; J gene: TRBJ2-5; CDR3 protein: ASSSGQLGETQY
V gene: TRBV7-9; clone size: NA; J gene: TRBJ2-7; CDR3 protein: ASPPGQGFYEQY
V gene: TRBV25-1; clone size: few; J gene: TRBJ2-1; CDR3 protein: ASMLGDEQF
V gene: TRBV20-1; clone size: few; J gene: TRBJ1-1; CDR3 protein: SARGRGKAEAF
V gene: TRBV7-8; clone size: NA; J gene: TRBJ1-5; CDR3 protein: ASSQGKGVNQPQH
V gene: TRBV7-6; clone size: NA; J gene: TRBJ2-1; CDR3 protein: ASSLSGGVPSSYNEQF
V gene: TRBV7-2; clone size: many; J gene: TRBJ2-1; CDR3 protein: ASSFPGRVHNEQF
V gene: TRBV6-8; clone size: NA; J gene: TRBJ2-1; CDR3 protein: ASSFQVYNEQF
V gene: TRBV6-1; clone size: few; J gene: TRBJ2-7; CDR3 protein: ASSEVLAGVSYEQY
V gene: TRBV2; clone size: NA; J gene: TRBJ2-3; CDR3 protein: ATVIRTGGTSTDTQY
V gene: TRBV19; clone size: few; J gene: TRBJ2-1; CDR3 protein: ASSVVDRMDEQF
V gene: TRBV28; clone size: NA; J gene: TRBJ2-2; CDR3 protein: ASSFRITNTGELF